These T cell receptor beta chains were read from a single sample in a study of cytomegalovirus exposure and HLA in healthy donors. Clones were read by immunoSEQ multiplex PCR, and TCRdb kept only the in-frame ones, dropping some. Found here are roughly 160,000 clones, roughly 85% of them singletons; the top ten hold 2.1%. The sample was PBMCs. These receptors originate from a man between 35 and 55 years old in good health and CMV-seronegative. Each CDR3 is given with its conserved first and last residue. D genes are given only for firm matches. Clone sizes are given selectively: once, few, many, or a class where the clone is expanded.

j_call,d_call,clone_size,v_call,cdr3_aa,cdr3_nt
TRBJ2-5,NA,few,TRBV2,CASSIIGVASQETQYF,TGTGCCAGCAGTATTATCGGGGTTGCAAGCCAAGAGACCCAGTACTTC
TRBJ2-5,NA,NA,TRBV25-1,CASSELTGQETQYF,TGTGCCAGCAGTGAATTGACAGGTCAAGAGACCCAGTACTTC
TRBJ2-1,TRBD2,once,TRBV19,CASSRLAGSKGEQFF,TGTGCCAGTAGTAGACTAGCGGGGAGTAAGGGGGAGCAGTTCTTC
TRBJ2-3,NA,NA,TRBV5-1,CASSFTASTDTQYF,TGCGCCAGCAGCTTTACTGCTAGCACAGATACGCAGTATTTT
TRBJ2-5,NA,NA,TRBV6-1,CASSAQGGTQYF,TGTGCCAGCAGCGCCCAGGGGGGGACCCAGTACTTC
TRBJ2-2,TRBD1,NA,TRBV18,CASSQGAGTGELFF,TGTGCCAGCTCACAGGGGGCCGGTACCGGGGAGCTGTTTTTT
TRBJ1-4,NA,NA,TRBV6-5,CASSYSPRATNEKLFF,TGTGCCAGCAGTTACTCCCCCCGGGCAACTAATGAAAAACTGTTTTTT
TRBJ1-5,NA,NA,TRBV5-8,CASSLIRGSNQPQHF,TGTGCCAGCAGCTTGATAAGGGGAAGCAATCAGCCCCAGCATTTT
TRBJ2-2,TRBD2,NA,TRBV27,CASMLAGANTGELFF,TGTGCCAGCATGTTAGCGGGAGCGAACACCGGGGAGCTGTTTTTT
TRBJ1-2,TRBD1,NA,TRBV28,CASTSRGQGENYGYTF,TGTGCCAGCACCTCGAGGGGGCAGGGAGAAAACTATGGCTACACCTTC